This T cell receptor beta chain appears in the sequencing data of a study of blood T cell repertoires in COVID-19. Study at large: Researchers got acute and convalescent COVID-19 samples from the United States, Italy and Spain.

In the original workflow: Estimated nucleated cell counts came from reference gene primer amplification. The table came from immunoSEQ multiplex PCR; TCRdb's copy has only in-frame clones and leaves some out. That table is the source of V, J and clone size, and D and trimming were worked out from the DNA. The profile covers 93,000 or so clones, with approximately 89% appearing a single time and about 15% taken by the ten largest. The CDR3 covers 13 residues. The germline V gene has CDR1 WNHNN and CDR2 SYGVQD (reference sequence). V shed 0 bases and J shed 10 bases, with 10 bases lying between them. The V gene is TRBV10-1, the J gene TRBJ2-1; D is perhaps TRBD1 (5 bases). The source of this sequence is a woman of 80 years or more in a cohort sampled during active COVID-19. The sample consisted of peripheral blood. CDR3 nucleotide sequence: TGCGCCAGCAGTGAGTCTAGGGGAAGCGAGCAGTTCTTC. Translated: CASSESRGSEQFF.